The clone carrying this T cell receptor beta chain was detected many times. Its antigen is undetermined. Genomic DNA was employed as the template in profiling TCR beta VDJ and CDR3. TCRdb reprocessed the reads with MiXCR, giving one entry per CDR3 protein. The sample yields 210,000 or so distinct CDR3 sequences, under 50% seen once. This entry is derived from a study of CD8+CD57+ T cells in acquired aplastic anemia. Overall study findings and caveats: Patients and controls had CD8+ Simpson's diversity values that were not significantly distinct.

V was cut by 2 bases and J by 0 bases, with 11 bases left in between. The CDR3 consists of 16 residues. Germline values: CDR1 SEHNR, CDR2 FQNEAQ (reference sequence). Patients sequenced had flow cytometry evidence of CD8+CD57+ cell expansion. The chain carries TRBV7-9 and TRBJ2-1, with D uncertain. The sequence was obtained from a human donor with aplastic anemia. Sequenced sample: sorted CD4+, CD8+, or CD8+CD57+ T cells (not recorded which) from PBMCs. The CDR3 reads CASSLRAAGSYNEQFF. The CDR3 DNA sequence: TGTGCCAGCAGCTTACGGGCAGCCGGCTCCTACAATGAGCAGTTCTTC.